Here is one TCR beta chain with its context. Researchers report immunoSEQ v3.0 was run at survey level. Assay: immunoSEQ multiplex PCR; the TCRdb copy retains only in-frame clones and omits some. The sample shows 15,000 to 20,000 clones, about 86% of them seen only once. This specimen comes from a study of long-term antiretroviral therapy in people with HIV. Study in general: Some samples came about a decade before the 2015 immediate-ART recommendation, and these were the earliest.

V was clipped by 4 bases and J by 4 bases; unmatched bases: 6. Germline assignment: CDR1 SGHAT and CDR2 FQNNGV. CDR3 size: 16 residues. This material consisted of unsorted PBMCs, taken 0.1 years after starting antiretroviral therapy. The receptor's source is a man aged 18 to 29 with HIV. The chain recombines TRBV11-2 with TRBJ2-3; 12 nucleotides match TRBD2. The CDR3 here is CASSSTTSGGPDTQYF. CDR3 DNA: TGTGCCAGCAGCTCGACGACTAGCGGGGGCCCAGATACGCAGTATTTT.